These T cell receptor beta chains were read from a single sample in a study of cytomegalovirus exposure and HLA in healthy donors. Clones were sequenced by immunoSEQ multiplex PCR, and TCRdb holds only the in-frame ones, with some missing. The repertoire holds more than 80,000 clones, with 81% as singletons. Source material: PBMCs. The receptors come from a girl aged 2-10 years in good health and CMV-seropositive. CDR3s include the opening cysteine and the closing phenylalanine or tryptophan. Each record gives: V gene, D gene, J gene, clone size, CDR3 DNA, CDR3 protein. The D gene is left open where the match is weak. Part of the rows lack a size; the others show once, few, many or a class for expanded clones.

V: TRBV15
D: NA
J: TRBJ2-7
size: NA
DNA: TGTGCCACCAGCAACCAATCAACAGGTTATCGAGAGCAGTACTTC
CDR3: CATSNQSTGYREQYF

V: TRBV27
D: NA
J: TRBJ2-7
size: NA
DNA: TGTGCCAGCAGTTTTGACAGCCACTACGAGCAGTACTTC
CDR3: CASSFDSHYEQYF

V: TRBV4-2
D: NA
J: TRBJ2-3
size: NA
DNA: TGTGCCAGCAGCCAAGGGGGGGGCGGGGGTTCAGATACGCAGTATTTT
CDR3: CASSQGGGGGSDTQYF

V: TRBV30
D: NA
J: TRBJ1-5
size: NA
DNA: TGTGCCTGGACTCCCGCCCCAGGGCTCAATCAGCCCCAGCATTTT
CDR3: CAWTPAPGLNQPQHF

V: TRBV10-3
D: TRBD1
J: TRBJ1-1
size: NA
DNA: TGTGCCATCAGTGACATCCTACAGGGGGTGAACACTGAAGCTTTCTTT
CDR3: CAISDILQGVNTEAFF

V: TRBV27
D: NA
J: TRBJ2-7
size: NA
DNA: TGTGCCATCATTACGGGACACTCTATCGGCGAGCAGTACTTC
CDR3: CAIITGHSIGEQYF

V: TRBV6-6
D: NA
J: TRBJ1-1
size: NA
DNA: TGTGCCAGCAGCCCCTCCGAGGTCACTGAAGCTTTCTTT
CDR3: CASSPSEVTEAFF

V: TRBV27
D: NA
J: TRBJ2-7
size: NA
DNA: TGTGCCAGCAGTATGACCCTGATCGGGGAGCAGTACTTC
CDR3: CASSMTLIGEQYF

V: TRBV28
D: TRBD2
J: TRBJ2-7
size: NA
DNA: TGTGCCAGCAGTTTACCCAGCGGGAGGGACTCCTACGAGCAGTACTTC
CDR3: CASSLPSGRDSYEQYF

V: TRBV7-9
D: NA
J: TRBJ1-1
size: NA
DNA: TGTGCCAGCAGCCCTGGGAGGGTCACTGAAGCTTTCTTT
CDR3: CASSPGRVTEAFF

V: TRBV30
D: NA
J: TRBJ2-2
size: NA
DNA: TGTGCCTGGAGTGTACGCCCCAACTGGGAGCTGTTTTTT
CDR3: CAWSVRPNWELFF

V: TRBV28
D: NA
J: TRBJ2-1
size: once
DNA: TGTGCCAGCAGTTTTTCGGGACTCCTCAATGAGCAGTTCTTC
CDR3: CASSFSGLLNEQFF

V: TRBV6-1
D: TRBD1
J: TRBJ2-3
size: NA
DNA: TGTGCCACAAACCGGGACAGACTCACAGATACGCAGTATTTT
CDR3: CATNRDRLTDTQYF

V: TRBV2
D: NA
J: TRBJ2-1
size: NA
DNA: TGTGCCAGCAGTGAGGCAGGCAACGAGCAGTTCTTC
CDR3: CASSEAGNEQFF

V: TRBV7-9
D: NA
J: TRBJ2-1
size: NA
DNA: TGTGCCAGCAGCCAATCAGGGTTGCTATACAATGAGCAGTTCTTC
CDR3: CASSQSGLLYNEQFF

V: TRBV15
D: TRBD1
J: TRBJ2-7
size: NA
DNA: TGTGCCACCAGCATTCTGGGACAGCCCTACGAGCAGTACTTC
CDR3: CATSILGQPYEQYF

V: TRBV9
D: NA
J: TRBJ1-4
size: NA
DNA: TGTGCCAGCAGCGCCTCCGGGGTCGTGGGGGAAAAACTGTTTTTT
CDR3: CASSASGVVGEKLFF

V: TRBV19
D: NA
J: TRBJ1-1
size: NA
DNA: TGTGCCAGTAGTATCACAGTCATGGTGAACACTGAAGCTTTCTTT
CDR3: CASSITVMVNTEAFF

V: TRBV4-1
D: NA
J: TRBJ1-4
size: once
DNA: TGCGCCAGCAGCAGAGGGGGTCCGGGAACAACTAATGAAAAACTGTTTTTT
CDR3: CASSRGGPGTTNEKLFF

V: TRBV5-1
D: TRBD2
J: TRBJ2-7
size: NA
DNA: TGCGCCAGCACCTACGATACTAGCGGGAGGTCTTGGAACGAGCAGTACTTC
CDR3: CASTYDTSGRSWNEQYF

V: TRBV2
D: TRBD1
J: TRBJ1-2
size: NA
DNA: TGTGCCAGAGGACAGGGGATTACCTATGGCTACACCTTC
CDR3: CARGQGITYGYTF

V: TRBV27
D: TRBD1
J: TRBJ2-3
size: NA
DNA: TGTGCCAGCAGTTTACTTCGTATAGGGCAGGGGGTTATCACAGATACGCAGTATTTT
CDR3: CASSLLRIGQGVITDTQYF

V: TRBV5-1
D: NA
J: TRBJ2-3
size: NA
DNA: TGCGCCAGCAGCTTGGTCGCGGGAAGCACAGATACGCAGTATTTT
CDR3: CASSLVAGSTDTQYF

V: TRBV25-1
D: NA
J: TRBJ1-2
size: NA
DNA: TGTGCCAGCAGTGAATATGTCCAGAACTATGGCTACACCTTC
CDR3: CASSEYVQNYGYTF

V: TRBV10-1
D: NA
J: TRBJ1-1
size: NA
DNA: TGCGCCAGCAGCTCAGGGTTGCCCACTGAAGCTTTCTTT
CDR3: CASSSGLPTEAFF

V: TRBV9
D: NA
J: TRBJ2-3
size: few
DNA: TGTGCCAGCAATTCTGAGGGACTGCCCACAGATACGCAGTATTTT
CDR3: CASNSEGLPTDTQYF

V: TRBV5-1
D: NA
J: TRBJ2-2
size: NA
DNA: TGCGCCAGCAGCTTGGCCGGGGTGGCAGCGAACACCGGGGAGCTGTTTTTT
CDR3: CASSLAGVAANTGELFF

V: TRBV9
D: NA
J: TRBJ1-2
size: NA
DNA: TGTGCCAGCAGCGGCTACAGGTCTAACTATGGCTACACCTTC
CDR3: CASSGYRSNYGYTF

V: TRBV27
D: TRBD1
J: TRBJ2-7
size: once
DNA: TGTGCCATAGGGGGACAGGGCGGCTACGAGCAGTACTTC
CDR3: CAIGGQGGYEQYF

V: TRBV28
D: NA
J: TRBJ1-1
size: NA
DNA: TGTGCCAGCAGTTTATTGCGCACTGAAGCTTTCTTT
CDR3: CASSLLRTEAFF

V: TRBV5-1
D: NA
J: TRBJ1-2
size: NA
DNA: TGCGCCAGCAGCTTGCGCGACAGAGGCTATGGCTACACCTTC
CDR3: CASSLRDRGYGYTF

V: TRBV19
D: NA
J: TRBJ1-5
size: NA
DNA: TGTGCCAGTAGTATCGCGGCCTCCAGCAATCAGCCCCAGCATTTT
CDR3: CASSIAASSNQPQHF

V: TRBV30
D: TRBD1
J: TRBJ1-2
size: NA
DNA: TGTGCCGGATTACCCACCGGGACAGGGGTAAGGGGAACCTTC
CDR3: CAGLPTGTGVRGTF

V: TRBV10-3
D: NA
J: TRBJ1-5
size: NA
DNA: TGTGCCATCAGTGAGTCGTTGGACAGCAACTTTGGCAATCAGCCCCAGCATTTT
CDR3: CAISESLDSNFGNQPQHF

V: TRBV27
D: NA
J: TRBJ2-6
size: NA
DNA: TGTGCCAGCCTTACCAGGGTCGGTGGGGCCAACGTCCTGACTTTC
CDR3: CASLTRVGGANVLTF

V: TRBV6-5
D: NA
J: TRBJ1-1
size: few
DNA: TGTGCCAGCAGTTACTCGAGGCGGCAGAACACTGAAGCTTTCTTT
CDR3: CASSYSRRQNTEAFF

V: TRBV11-2
D: TRBD1
J: TRBJ2-3
size: NA
DNA: TGTGCCAGCAGCTTAGCCGACAGGGGGCGTATTTTCGATACGCAGTATTTT
CDR3: CASSLADRGRIFDTQYF

V: TRBV28
D: NA
J: TRBJ2-5
size: NA
DNA: TGTGCCAGCTCTACCTCAGGGGAAGAGACCCAGTACTTC
CDR3: CASSTSGEETQYF

V: TRBV30
D: TRBD1
J: TRBJ2-4
size: few
DNA: TGTGCCTGGAGCCAGGGACAGGCAGGAAACATTCAGTACTTC
CDR3: CAWSQGQAGNIQYF

V: TRBV6-1
D: NA
J: TRBJ2-3
size: few
DNA: TGTGCCAGCAGTGAACTCCCGGCGGGAGATACGCAGTATTTT
CDR3: CASSELPAGDTQYF

V: TRBV5-4
D: TRBD1
J: TRBJ1-2
size: NA
DNA: TGTGCCAGCAGCTTCGCGGTTCAGGGGGCGGTCTATGGCTACACCTTC
CDR3: CASSFAVQGAVYGYTF

V: TRBV10-3
D: NA
J: TRBJ2-7
size: NA
DNA: TGTGCCATCAGTGGGCCTTTAAGCTACGAGCAGTACTTC
CDR3: CAISGPLSYEQYF

V: TRBV13
D: NA
J: TRBJ2-7
size: NA
DNA: TGTGCCAGCAGCTTAGGGGAGGAGCGCGAGCAGTACTTC
CDR3: CASSLGEEREQYF

V: TRBV7-9
D: NA
J: TRBJ2-7
size: NA
DNA: TGTGCCACCGACCGGAACAGCTTCTCCTACGAGCAGTACTTC
CDR3: CATDRNSFSYEQYF

V: TRBV6-1
D: NA
J: TRBJ2-7
size: once
DNA: TGTGCCAGCAAGTTTGGACAGACCTACGAGCAGTACTTC
CDR3: CASKFGQTYEQYF

V: TRBV6-1
D: NA
J: TRBJ1-5
size: NA
DNA: TGTGCCAGCAGCGCAGGGTTCGGACAGCCCCAGCATTTT
CDR3: CASSAGFGQPQHF

V: TRBV30
D: TRBD2
J: TRBJ2-1
size: NA
DNA: TGTGCCTGGGCGGGACTAGCGGGCTACAATGAGCAGTTCTTC
CDR3: CAWAGLAGYNEQFF

V: TRBV25-1
D: NA
J: TRBJ1-4
size: NA
DNA: TGTGCCAGCAGTGAACCTAGCCTGGGGGGGGGTGAAAAACTGTTTTTT
CDR3: CASSEPSLGGGEKLFF

V: TRBV10-3
D: TRBD2
J: TRBJ2-3
size: once
DNA: TGTGCCATCACCTCTGGAGCGGGAGTCAGTACGCAGTATTTT
CDR3: CAITSGAGVSTQYF

V: TRBV27
D: TRBD2
J: TRBJ2-1
size: NA
DNA: TGTGCCAGCAGTTTAACTAGCGGGAGCGGAAAGCAGTTCTTC
CDR3: CASSLTSGSGKQFF

V: TRBV28
D: NA
J: TRBJ1-5
size: few
DNA: TGTGCCAGCAGTTTCGTTTATCAGCCCCAGCATTTT
CDR3: CASSFVYQPQHF

V: TRBV28
D: TRBD1
J: TRBJ1-2
size: NA
DNA: TGTGCCAGCAGTATCGCAGGGGGTGGCTACACCTTC
CDR3: CASSIAGGGYTF